The clone carrying this T cell receptor (beta chain) showed up many times. V gave up 5 bases and J gave up 4 bases, with 11 bases separating them. Germline lookup yields CDR1 LNHDA and CDR2 SQIVND (reference sequence). The CDR3 is made up of 14 amino acids. MiXCR, applied by TCRdb to the 5' RACE reads, yields one record per CDR3 protein. In the table there are about 400,000 distinct CDR3 sequences, more than 5.5% of which are singletons. The record originates from a study of T cells after yellow fever vaccination. For the study at large: Fractions of limited cellularity were prepared by means of SMART-Seq v4 Ultra Low Input.

The rearrangement uses TRBV19 and TRBJ2-2, with D unresolved. The sample consisted of PBMCs, taken 5 days after the yellow fever booster vaccination. This sequence was found in a man in his thirties or forties who received the YFV17D yellow fever vaccine. CDR3 loop: CASSLKSATGELFF. CDR3 coding DNA: TGTGCCAGTAGTCTGAAATCGGCCACCGGGGAGCTGTTTTTT.